The T cell receptor beta chain under discussion was sequenced for a study of cytomegalovirus exposure and HLA in healthy donors. As for the study in general: From 150 million to 200 million T cells, an earlier analysis saw under 140 million unique TCR beta sequences.

CDR1 is SGHVS and CDR2 is FQNEAQ in the germline V gene. Losses at the gene ends were 5 bases for V and 7 bases for J; bases not matched to a gene: 12. CDR3 length: 15 residues. This clone was seen a few times. With 60 Vbeta and 13 Jbeta primers, the PCR was carried out. Profiling relied on immunoSEQ multiplex PCR, and the TCRdb table lists in-frame clones only, not all of them. The sample contains 100,000 to 150,000 clones, around 81% of which appear only once. Sequencing input: PBMCs. The source of this sequence is a female donor in good health and CMV-seronegative. The chain has TRBV7-8 and TRBJ2-7, with 9 positions matching TRBD1. This CDR3 reads CASSRSGQGLGEQYF. The CDR3 DNA sequence: TGTGCCAGCAGCCGATCGGGACAGGGTTTAGGTGAGCAGTACTTC. Full variable domain (rest looked up from reference TRBV7-8 and TRBJ2-7): GAGVSQSPRYKVAKRGQDVALRCDPISGHVSLFWYQQALGQGPEFLTYFQNEAQLDKSGLPSDRFFAERPEGSVSTLKIQRTQQEDSAVYLCASSRSGQGLGEQYFGPGTRLTVT.